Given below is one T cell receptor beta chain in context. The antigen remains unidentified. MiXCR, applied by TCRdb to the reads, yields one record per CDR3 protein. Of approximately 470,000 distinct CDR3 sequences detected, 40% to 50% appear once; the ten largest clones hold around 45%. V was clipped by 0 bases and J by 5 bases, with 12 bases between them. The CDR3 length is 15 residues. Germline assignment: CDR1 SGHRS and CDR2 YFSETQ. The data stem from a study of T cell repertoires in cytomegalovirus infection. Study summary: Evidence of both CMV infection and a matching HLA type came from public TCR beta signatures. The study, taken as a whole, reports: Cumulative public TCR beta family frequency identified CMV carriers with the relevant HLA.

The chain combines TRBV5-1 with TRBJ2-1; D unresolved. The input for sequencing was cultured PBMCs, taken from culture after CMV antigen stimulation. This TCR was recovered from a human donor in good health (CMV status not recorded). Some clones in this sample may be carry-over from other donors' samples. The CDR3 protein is CASSLAPGLHNEQFF. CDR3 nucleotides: TGCGCCAGCAGCTTGGCTCCGGGTCTACACAATGAGCAGTTCTTC.